A selection of T cell receptor beta chains follows, all from one sample in a study of blood T cell repertoires in COVID-19. Profiling relied on immunoSEQ multiplex PCR, and the TCRdb table lists in-frame clones only, not all of them. The table lists about 180,000 clones, approximately 82% of them singletons. Sequenced input: peripheral blood. Receptors originate from a woman over 75 with active or convalescent COVID-19. The CDR3 runs from the conserved cysteine through the conserved F or W. The order of the fields is V gene, clone size, CDR3 protein. Size tells how often a clone was seen (once, few, many) or the class of an expanded clone, and some rows leave it out.

V: TRBV5-6
size: .
CDR3: CASSWAGTDDYF

V: TRBV5-4
size: once
CDR3: CASSFGHPNTEAFF

V: TRBV5-8
size: .
CDR3: CASSLVGANEQFF

V: TRBV21-1
size: .
CDR3: CASRKDPRGDFSYEQYF

V: TRBV11-2
size: once
CDR3: CASSREGQPQHF

V: TRBV5-1
size: once
CDR3: CASSGGLRNTGELFF

V: TRBV19
size: .
CDR3: CASSIDRGGFSQPQHF

V: TRBV5-1
size: few
CDR3: CASSSGLAGEGELFF

V: TRBV7-2
size: .
CDR3: CASSEQGSGEKLFF

V: TRBV19
size: .
CDR3: CATTRTSGRRHNEQFF

V: TRBV7-9
size: .
CDR3: CASSARGATEAFF

V: TRBV23-1
size: few
CDR3: CASSPVRGSGNTIYF

V: TRBV11-2
size: .
CDR3: CASHNPPYNEQFF

V: TRBV29-1
size: .
CDR3: CSVEEGAGELFF

V: TRBV7-9
size: few
CDR3: CASSLGSAGGGYTF

V: TRBV28
size: .
CDR3: CASGGGEAASTDTQYF

V: TRBV28
size: .
CDR3: CASTPNRDTQYF

V: TRBV27
size: .
CDR3: CASISLGDRENTEAFF

V: TRBV10-3
size: .
CDR3: CAIARTEETQYF

V: TRBV5-6
size: .
CDR3: CASSLVQGGYTF

V: TRBV7-6
size: .
CDR3: CASSLVQGYNEQFF

V: TRBV10-1
size: .
CDR3: CASSSGNANLETQYF

V: TRBV27
size: .
CDR3: CASSSLQGRWGYTF

V: TRBV24-1
size: .
CDR3: CATSDSGGYGYTF

V: TRBV5-4
size: .
CDR3: CASSVPGNRVTEAFF

V: TRBV18
size: .
CDR3: CASSPQSGELFF

V: TRBV24-1
size: .
CDR3: CATSRGGLSDEQFF

V: TRBV29-1
size: .
CDR3: CSVESGPKQLSQYF

V: TRBV6-6
size: .
CDR3: CASSYKREVVETQYF

V: TRBV15
size: medium-sized
CDR3: CATSRSRETGELFF

V: TRBV2
size: .
CDR3: CASSRDMSSYEQYF

V: TRBV25-1
size: .
CDR3: CASSTGPGSGNTEAFF

V: TRBV5-1
size: .
CDR3: CASSLAGTPRGKQYF

V: TRBV18
size: .
CDR3: CASSRILSGRAIEQYF

V: TRBV4-1
size: .
CDR3: CASSPIVAGTNTGELFF

V: TRBV6-2/TRBV6-3
size: .
CDR3: CASSYLPGIGNTIYF

V: TRBV5-4
size: .
CDR3: CASSLEGGAADTQYF